This T cell receptor beta chain was found in a study of cytomegalovirus exposure and HLA in healthy donors. A word on this clone: What it binds is unknown.

The study ran its PCR with 60 Vbeta and 13 Jbeta primers. TCRdb keeps only in-frame clones here, not all; method: immunoSEQ multiplex PCR. The sample holds around 160,000 clones; roughly 80% are singletons and the top ten take roughly 7.1%. Whole-study results and caveats: For most subjects, TCR beta sequences were reported to predict HLA-A and HLA-B alleles with accuracy. Later, TCR association rates were found to vary by HLA locus, highest for DRB1 and lowest for HLA-C. The study labeled 150 to 200 TCR beta chains cytomegalovirus-associated.

The source of this sequence is a middle-aged woman in good health and CMV-seropositive. The specimen was PBMCs.

The CDR3 here is CASSLTGLAGDYNEQFF. The DNA for the CDR3 is TGTGCCAGCAGCTTAACCGGACTAGCGGGAGACTACAATGAGCAGTTCTTC. The chain has TRBV7-8 and TRBJ2-1; 13 bases match TRBD2. CDR1 SGHVS and CDR2 FQNEAQ come from the germline V gene. CDR3 length: 17 amino acids. Losses at the gene ends were 2 bases for V and 3 bases for J; bases not matched to a gene: 4.